The present entry profiles one T cell receptor (beta chain) with its context. The sample originates from a study of blood T cell repertoires in COVID-19. Study summary: Material from acute and convalescent COVID-19 was sourced from the United States, Italy and Spain. PBMCs, B-cell-depleted T cells, or T cells were the source of the cDNA or gDNA that made up the material.

Trimming shortened V by 3 bases and J by 0 bases, and 15 bases separated the two germline ends. There are 16 residues in the CDR3. Germline V gene data show CDR1 as SGDLS and CDR2 as YYNGEE. In the source study's methods: Nucleated cell counts were estimated from reference gene primer amplification. The assay was immunoSEQ multiplex PCR, and TCRdb's table has in-frame clones only and misses some. The V and J calls and clone size come from that table; D and trimming were worked out from the DNA. Of around 110,000 clones listed, over 60% are singletons. The source material was peripheral blood. This TCR came from a man between 65 and 85 years old with acute or convalescent COVID-19. The chain couples TRBV9 to TRBJ1-1, with D possibly matching TRBD1 (6 bases). The CDR3 DNA reads TGTGCCAGCAGCGGGCCACAGGGCGCGATGAACACTGAAGCTTTCTTT. It encodes CASSGPQGAMNTEAFF.